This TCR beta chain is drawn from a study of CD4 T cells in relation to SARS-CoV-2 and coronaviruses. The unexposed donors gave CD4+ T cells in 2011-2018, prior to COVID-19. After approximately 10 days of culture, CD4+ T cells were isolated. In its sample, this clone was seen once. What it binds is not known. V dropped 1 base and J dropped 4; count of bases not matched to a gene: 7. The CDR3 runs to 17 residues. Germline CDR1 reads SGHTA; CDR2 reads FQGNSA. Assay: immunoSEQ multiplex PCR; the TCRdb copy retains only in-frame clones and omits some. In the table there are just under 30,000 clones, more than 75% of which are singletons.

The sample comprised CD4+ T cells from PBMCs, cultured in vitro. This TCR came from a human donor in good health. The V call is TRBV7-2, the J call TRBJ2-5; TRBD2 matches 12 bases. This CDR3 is CASSLVSSGGARETQYF. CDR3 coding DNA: TGTGCCAGCAGCTTAGTTTCTAGCGGGGGGGCGCGAGAGACCCAGTACTTC. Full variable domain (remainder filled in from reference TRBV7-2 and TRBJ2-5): GAGVSQSPSNKVTEKGKDVELRCDPISGHTALYWYRQSLGQGLEFLIYFQGNSAPDKSGLPSDRFSAERTGGSVSTLTIQRTQQEDSAVYLCASSLVSSGGARETQYFGPGTRLLVL.